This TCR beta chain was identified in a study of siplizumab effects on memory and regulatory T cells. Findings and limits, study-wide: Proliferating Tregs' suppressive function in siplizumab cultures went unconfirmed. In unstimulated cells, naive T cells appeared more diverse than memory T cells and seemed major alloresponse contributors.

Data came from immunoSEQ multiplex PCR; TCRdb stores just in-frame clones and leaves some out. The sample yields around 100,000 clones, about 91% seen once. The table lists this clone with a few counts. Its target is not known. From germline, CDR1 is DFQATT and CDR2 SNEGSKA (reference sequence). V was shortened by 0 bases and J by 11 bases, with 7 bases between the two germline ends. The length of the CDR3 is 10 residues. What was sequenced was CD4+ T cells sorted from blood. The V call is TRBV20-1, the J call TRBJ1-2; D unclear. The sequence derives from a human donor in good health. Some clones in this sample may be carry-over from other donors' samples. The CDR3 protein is CSARDEGYTF. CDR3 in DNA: TGCAGTGCTAGAGATGAAGGGTACACCTTC.